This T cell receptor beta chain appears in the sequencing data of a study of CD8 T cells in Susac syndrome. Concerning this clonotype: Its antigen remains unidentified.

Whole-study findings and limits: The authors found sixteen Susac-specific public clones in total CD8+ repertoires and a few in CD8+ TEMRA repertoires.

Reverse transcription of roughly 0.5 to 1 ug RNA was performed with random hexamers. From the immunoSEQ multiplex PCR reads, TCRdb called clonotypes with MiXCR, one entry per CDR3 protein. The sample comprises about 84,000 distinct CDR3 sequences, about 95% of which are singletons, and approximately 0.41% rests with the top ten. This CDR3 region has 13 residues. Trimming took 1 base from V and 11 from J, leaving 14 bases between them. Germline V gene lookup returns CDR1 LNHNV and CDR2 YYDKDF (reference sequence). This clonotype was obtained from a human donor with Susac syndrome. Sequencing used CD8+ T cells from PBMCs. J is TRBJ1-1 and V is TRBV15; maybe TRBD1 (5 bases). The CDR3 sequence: CATSRVGGAVAFF. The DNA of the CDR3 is TGTGCCACCAGCAGAGTAGGAGGGGCGGTGGCTTTCTTT.